The clone carrying this T cell receptor (beta chain) has more than one count but fewer than ten. These data originate in a study of T cell changes during pregnancy in multiple sclerosis. Germline CDR1 is KGHSY and CDR2 is FQNENV. This CDR3 contains 12 residues. V was shortened by 4 bases and J by 3 bases, with 7 bases between the two germline ends. TCRdb keeps only in-frame clones here, not all; method: immunoSEQ multiplex PCR. The table lists 60,000 or so clones, just under 90% of them singletons. V gene TRBV16 combines with J gene TRBJ2-7; D possibly corresponds to TRBD1 (5 bases). The sequenced material came from peripheral blood from another person, used as feeder cells. This TCR was sampled from a human donor whose cells served as feeder cells for cultures in a pregnancy study. CDR3 residues: CASSPDSYEQYF. The CDR3, as DNA: TGTGCCAGCAGCCCAGACAGCTACGAGCAGTACTTC.